Shown below are 18 T cell receptor beta chains from a single sample sequenced in a study of cytomegalovirus exposure and HLA in healthy donors. The PCR employed 60 Vbeta primers together with 13 Jbeta primers. Sequencing used immunoSEQ multiplex PCR; TCRdb keeps in-frame clones, though not all of them. The profile covers about 150,000 clones, with 73% appearing a single time and 5% to 6.5% taken by the ten largest. Sequenced input: PBMCs. Source of these receptors: a woman between 18 and 30 years old in good health and CMV-seropositive.

CDR3 amino acids: CASGGGHDEQYF. Here the CDR3 DNA reads TGTGCCAGTGGGGGGGGCCACGACGAGCAGTACTTC. The chain recombines TRBV2 with TRBJ2-7; D possibly corresponds to TRBD2 (7 bases). Germline CDR1 reads SNHLY; CDR2 reads FYNNEI. This CDR3 has 12 amino acids. Trimming took 9 bases from V and 5 from J, leaving 14 bases between them.

Details on this clone: The sample holds other DNA sequences that translate to the same CDR3. The rearrangement joins TRBV5-1 to TRBJ1-2; D is uncertain. V gave up 4 bases and J gave up 5 bases, with 9 bases separating them. CDR3 length: 12 amino acids. Germline CDR1 and CDR2: SGHRS and YFSETQ. CDR3 coding DNA: TGCGCCAGCAGCCCCGGGGAGTATGGCTACACCTTC. It codes for CASSPGEYGYTF.

V is TRBV5-6 and J is TRBJ2-3; no firm D call. Trimming shortened V by 0 bases and J by 6 bases, and 14 bases separated the two germline ends. Looked up from germline, CDR1 is SGHDT and CDR2 is YYEEEE. This CDR3 comprises 15 residues. CDR3 in DNA: TGTGCCAGCAGCTTGGGTCCAGGTGGAACGGATACGCAGTATTTT. Its translation is CASSLGPGGTDTQYF.

The chain joins TRBV5-8 to TRBJ1-2; TRBD1 agrees at 7 bases. V lost 0 bases to trimming and J lost 4 bases; unmatched junction nucleotides: 9. Germline-derived CDR1 and CDR2 are SGHTS and YDEGEE. This CDR3 is 16 amino acids long. CDR3 region: CASSLARAGGRYGYTF. In nucleotides, the CDR3 is TGTGCCAGCAGCTTGGCCAGGGCAGGGGGTCGCTATGGCTACACCTTC.

This rearrangement joins TRBV9 to TRBJ1-5, with D uncertain. In germline, CDR1 is SGDLS, CDR2 YYNGEE. CDR3 length equals 15 residues. V was pared by 0 bases and J by 2 bases, with 9 bases between. The chain's CDR3 is CASSVGAKGNQPQHF. DNA for the CDR3: TGTGCCAGCAGCGTAGGGGCGAAGGGCAATCAGCCCCAGCATTTT.

The chain employs TRBV4-3 and TRBJ2-1; 9 positions match TRBD2. The V and J ends lost 0 bases and 5 bases, in that order; junction bases with no gene match: 11. Germline values: CDR1 LGHNA, CDR2 YSLEER. The CDR3 is 18 residues long. Here the CDR3 reads CASSQDQGGAGGDNEQFF. The CDR3 coding sequence is TGCGCCAGCAGCCAAGATCAAGGCGGAGCGGGGGGTGACAATGAGCAGTTCTTC.

V gene TRBV6-1 combines with J gene TRBJ1-2; 10 nucleotides match TRBD1. In germline, CDR1 is MNHNS, CDR2 SASEGT. The J segment lost 2 bases and the V segment lost 3 bases, leaving 3 bases of the junction unmatched. This CDR3 has 15 residues. DNA for the CDR3: TGTGCCAGCAGTGAGACAGGGGGCGTCAACTATGGCTACACCTTC. Its protein product is CASSETGGVNYGYTF.

There are a few counts of this clone. The V gene is TRBV9, the J gene TRBJ2-1; 10 nucleotides line up with TRBD2. This CDR3 spans 15 amino acids. V gave up 0 bases and J gave up 7 bases; unmatched junction bases: 4. Germline-derived CDR1 and CDR2 are SGDLS and YYNGEE. CDR3 DNA: TGTGCCAGCAGCGTAGGGCTAGCGGGGGCGAATGAGCAGTTCTTC. Translating gives CASSVGLAGANEQFF.

The chain uses TRBV5-1 and TRBJ2-3; perhaps TRBD2 as D (6 bases). The CDR3 runs to 14 residues. The germline V and J ends were trimmed by 1 base and 4 bases, with 10 bases remaining between them. Germline assignment: CDR1 SGHRS and CDR2 YFSETQ. The CDR3 loop is CASSLTAGSDTQYF. CDR3 DNA sequence: TGCGCCAGCAGCTTGACAGCGGGCTCAGATACGCAGTATTTT.

This clone has just a few counts. The chain recombines TRBV5-1 with TRBJ2-1; possible D gene TRBD1, 6 bases. V lost 2 bases to trimming and J lost 0 bases, with 12 bases between them. CDR1 SGHRS and CDR2 YFSETQ come from the germline V gene. The CDR3 covers 16 residues. CDR3 residues: CASSLGGGGSYNEQFF. In DNA form, the CDR3 reads TGCGCCAGCAGCTTAGGGGGTGGTGGCTCCTACAATGAGCAGTTCTTC. The complete variable domain, with remaining parts taken from reference TRBV5-1 and TRBJ2-1, reads KAGVTQTPRYLIKTRGQQVTLSCSPISGHRSVSWYQQTPGQGLQFLFEYFSETQRNKGNFPGRFSGRQFSNSRSEMNVSTLELGDSALYLCASSLGGGGSYNEQFFGPGTRLTVL.

The chain employs TRBV4-2 and TRBJ1-1, with D hard to call. Trimming left V 0 bases short and J 4 bases short, with 9 bases between. The CDR3 consists of 14 residues. From germline, CDR1 is LGHNA and CDR2 YNFKEQ. CDR3 amino acids: CASSQDVGSTEAFF. DNA for the CDR3: TGTGCCAGCAGCCAAGATGTAGGGAGCACTGAAGCTTTCTTT.

This chain uses TRBV6-5 with TRBJ1-5; D gene uncertain. Germline CDR1 reads MNHEY; CDR2 reads SVGAGI. The V end lost 6 bases, the J end lost 7 bases, and 19 bases lay between the germline ends. The CDR3 has 15 amino acids. The CDR3 DNA reads TGTGCCAGCAGACCGATCGCGGAGGGCTGGCAGCCCCAGCATTTT. It encodes CASRPIAEGWQPQHF.

This chain joins TRBV10-3 and TRBJ1-2; TRBD1 matches at 9 bases. Looked up from germline, CDR1 is ENHRY and CDR2 is SYGVKD. The CDR3 has 14 residues. V trimming: 2 bases; J trimming: 3 bases; junction bases outside the gene matches: 1. The CDR3 coding sequence is TGTGCCATCAGTGAGAGGACAGGGGACTATGGCTACACCTTC. Protein product: CAISERTGDYGYTF.

The J gene is TRBJ2-1, the V gene TRBV7-9; D uncertain. V was cut by 4 bases and J by 4 bases, with 8 bases left in between. This CDR3 has 13 amino acids. CDR1 is SEHNR and CDR2 is FQNEAQ in the germline V gene (reference sequence). CDR3 DNA: TGTGCCAGCAGCTCATTCCGGTACAATGAGCAGTTCTTC. Amino acids: CASSSFRYNEQFF.

The rearrangement links TRBV12-5 to TRBJ1-1; D is possibly TRBD1 (5 bases). Per the germline V gene, CDR1 is LGHNT and CDR2 is FRNRAP. Trimming shortened V by 0 bases and J by 4 bases, and 18 bases separated the two germline ends. This CDR3 spans 17 amino acids. For the CDR3, the DNA is TGTGCTAGTGGTTTGGTAGTCGGGGGAACCAAGGGCACTGAAGCTTTCTTT. Its protein product is CASGLVVGGTKGTEAFF.

This chain joins TRBV30 and TRBJ1-3; D remains ambiguous. The CDR3 spans 14 residues. V gave up 4 bases and J gave up 1 base, with 11 bases separating them. CDR1 and CDR2 from the germline V gene are GTSNPN and SVGIG (reference sequence). The CDR3 DNA sequence: TGTGCCTGGAACGACGGGAGATCTGGAAACACCATATATTTT. Protein: CAWNDGRSGNTIYF.

The chain has TRBV7-8 and TRBJ1-6, with 7 positions matching TRBD1. V was pared by 8 bases and J by 4 bases, with 11 bases of the junction left unmatched. There are 16 residues in the CDR3. Per germline, CDR1 SGHVS and CDR2 FQNEAQ. CDR3 sequence reads: CASGKGAQRYNSPLHF. The DNA of the CDR3 is TGTGCCAGCGGAAAGGGGGCGCAGCGGTATAATTCACCCCTCCACTTT. Based on the CDR3 plus reference TRBV7-8 and TRBJ1-6, the full variable domain is GAGVSQSPRYKVAKRGQDVALRCDPISGHVSLFWYQQALGQGPEFLTYFQNEAQLDKSGLPSDRFFAERPEGSVSTLKIQRTQQEDSAVYLCASGKGAQRYNSPLHFGNGTRLTVT.

The V gene is TRBV9, the J gene TRBJ1-5; 12 bases are shared with TRBD1. Losses at the gene ends were 4 bases for V and 6 bases for J; bases not matched to a gene: 2. Germline assignment: CDR1 SGDLS and CDR2 YYNGEE. The CDR3 runs 14 residues. This CDR3 reads CASSLGQGAQPQHF. CDR3 bases: TGTGCCAGCAGCTTGGGACAGGGGGCTCAGCCCCAGCATTTT.